The 14 T cell receptor beta chains listed next were all sequenced from one sample in a study of CD8 T cells in Susac syndrome (dated by TCRdb to about 2019). Library construction relied on the immunoSEQ multiplex PCR assay. RNA was extracted with the RNeasy kit and about 0.5 to 1 ug was reverse transcribed using random hexamers. In-frame beta chains were kept once TCRdb had trimmed the public reads at Q25 with fastp and called clones with MiXCR. Each CDR3 protein appears once, grouped with its most common genes and DNA. Counted in this sample were roughly 200,000 distinct CDR3 sequences; roughly 95% of them appeared once. The ten largest clones add up to about 0.094% of the sample. Sequenced: CD4+ T cells from PBMCs. Receptor source: a human donor in good health.

This chain links TRBV12-3 or TRBV12-4 with TRBJ2-4, with 7 nucleotides matching TRBD1. Unmatched junction bases numbered 6, after V lost 5 bases and J lost 5 bases. The CDR3 has 14 amino acids. The CDR3 sequence is CASSVQGVENIQYF. The CDR3 DNA follows: TGTGCCAGCAGTGTTCAGGGGGTGGAAAACATTCAGTACTTC.

The V gene is TRBV5-4, the J gene TRBJ2-7, with 7 nucleotides matching TRBD1. The CDR3 runs 14 residues. The germline CDR1 and CDR2 sequences are SGHNT and YYREEE (reference sequence). V shed 4 bases, J shed 5 bases, and the junction held 9 bases outside the gene matches. The CDR3 DNA is TGTGCCAGCAGCCCGAACAGGGGTAGCGACGAGCAGTACTTC. It encodes CASSPNRGSDEQYF.

The rearrangement links TRBV7-9 to TRBJ2-3, with 8 nucleotides matching TRBD2. Germline trimming cut 5 bases from V and 11 bases from J; bases unmatched to any gene: 6. CDR3 length: 12 amino acids. Germline CDR1 SEHNR, CDR2 FQNEAQ (reference sequence). CDR3 sequence reads: CASSPSGSVQYF. CDR3 coding DNA: TGTGCCAGCAGCCCGAGCGGGAGTGTGCAGTATTTT.

The chain combines TRBV3-1 with TRBJ2-5, with unresolved D. This CDR3 has 15 residues. CDR1 and CDR2 (germline): LGHDT, YNNKEL (reference sequence). V was trimmed by 1 base and J by 0 bases, leaving 9 bases between them. CDR3 protein: CASSQASIYQETQYF. The CDR3, as DNA: TGTGCCAGCAGCCAAGCTAGTATATACCAAGAGACCCAGTACTTC.

V is TRBV11-2 and J is TRBJ2-7; D perhaps matches TRBD1 (6 bases). Germline V lookup: CDR1 SGHAT, CDR2 FQNNGV. Trimming left V 5 bases short and J 2 bases short, with 13 bases between. CDR3 length: 14 residues. In DNA form, the CDR3 reads TGTGCCAGCAGCGGGGGCCTAGTAACCTACGAGCAGTACTTC. This sequence encodes CASSGGLVTYEQYF.

The chain employs TRBV20-1 and TRBJ2-3; 7 bases line up with TRBD2. CDR1 DFQATT and CDR2 SNEGSKA come from the germline V gene (reference sequence). With V trimmed by 6 bases and J by 4 bases, 10 bases remained unmatched. This CDR3 is built from 14 residues. The chain's CDR3 is CSAKRLASADTQYF. The CDR3, as DNA: TGCAGTGCAAAACGACTAGCATCGGCAGATACGCAGTATTTT.

V usage is TRBV7-9 and J usage is TRBJ1-2; D unresolved. The CDR3 consists of 13 residues. Per germline, CDR1 SEHNR and CDR2 FQNEAQ (reference sequence). V was pared by 5 bases and J by 10 bases, with 17 bases between. CDR3 sequence reads: CASSPFTARHYTF. The CDR3 coding sequence is TGTGCCAGCAGCCCATTCACTGCACGACACTACACCTTC.

This chain joins TRBV20-1 and TRBJ2-3, with a possible D match to TRBD2 (6 bases). The CDR3 loop spans 15 amino acids. The germline gives CDR1 DFQATT, CDR2 SNEGSKA (reference sequence). Trimming cost V 0 bases and J 0 bases, with 10 bases left between them. In DNA form, the CDR3 reads TGCAGTGCTAGAGATCGGCGGGGTAGCACAGATACGCAGTATTTT. It codes for CSARDRRGSTDTQYF.

The chain recombines TRBV15 with TRBJ2-3; 7 nucleotides align to TRBD1. With V trimmed by 0 bases and J by 1 base, 13 bases remained unmatched. Germline V gene data show CDR1 as LNHNV and CDR2 as YYDKDF (reference sequence). The CDR3 runs 19 residues. Written as DNA, the CDR3 is TGTGCCACCAGCAGAGATCTGGGACAGTATGGGTTCCGCACAGATACGCAGTATTTT. Translating it yields CATSRDLGQYGFRTDTQYF.

This clonotype is a singleton in its sample. The CDR3 region is CASSQGTLGSYNEQFF. The CDR3 coding sequence is TGTGCCAGCAGCCAAGGGACTTTGGGGTCCTACAATGAGCAGTTCTTC. The chain uses TRBV4-2 and TRBJ2-1; weak D call: TRBD2 (5 bases). In germline, CDR1 is LGHNA, CDR2 YNFKEQ. Trimming removed 1 base at V and 1 base at J, with 11 bases between. The CDR3 runs to 16 residues.

J is TRBJ2-1 and V is TRBV12-3 or TRBV12-4, with D perhaps TRBD2 (5 bases). V was pared by 6 bases and J by 12 bases, with 15 bases between. The CDR3 has 12 amino acids. In nucleotides, the CDR3 is TGTGCCAGCAGCCCGCGGACTGACGGGCAGTTCTTC. This sequence encodes CASSPRTDGQFF.

This clonotype was observed a single time. The gene calls are TRBV5-1 and TRBJ1-2, with 9 bases matching TRBD1. CDR1 is SGHRS, CDR2 YFSETQ, per germline. Unmatched junction bases numbered 10, after V lost 0 bases and J lost 7 bases. There are 16 residues in the CDR3. The CDR3 protein is CASSLGGQGSRSGYTF. The CDR3 DNA reads as TGCGCCAGCAGCTTGGGAGGACAGGGGTCGCGGAGTGGCTACACCTTC. The whole variable domain, filled in from reference TRBV5-1 and TRBJ1-2, reads KAGVTQTPRYLIKTRGQQVTLSCSPISGHRSVSWYQQTPGQGLQFLFEYFSETQRNKGNFPGRFSGRQFSNSRSEMNVSTLELGDSALYLCASSLGGQGSRSGYTFGSGTRLTVV.

This sequence joins TRBV30 and TRBJ1-1; D gene uncertain. The CDR3 sequence is 13 residues long. Trimming shortened V by 0 bases and J by 3 bases, and 8 bases separated the two germline ends. Germline CDR1 reads GTSNPN; CDR2 reads SVGIG (reference sequence). The CDR3 protein is CAWSVRADTEAFF. In DNA, the CDR3 is TGTGCCTGGAGTGTACGAGCCGACACTGAAGCTTTCTTT. Looking up the rest from reference TRBV30 and TRBJ1-1 gives the full variable domain: SQTIHQWPATLVQPVGSPLSLECTVEGTSNPNLYWYRQAAGRGLQLLFYSVGIGQISSEVPQNLSASRPQDRQFILSSKKLLLSDSGFYLCAWSVRADTEAFFGQGTRLTVV.

This clonotype was recorded once. The rearrangement links TRBV2 to TRBJ2-5; 7 positions match TRBD2. Germline trimming cut 7 bases from V and 3 bases from J; bases unmatched to any gene: 5. In germline, CDR1 is SNHLY, CDR2 FYNNEI. The CDR3 covers 13 residues. The CDR3 is CASKRGSEETQYF. For the CDR3, the DNA is TGTGCCAGCAAGCGGGGTTCCGAAGAGACCCAGTACTTC.